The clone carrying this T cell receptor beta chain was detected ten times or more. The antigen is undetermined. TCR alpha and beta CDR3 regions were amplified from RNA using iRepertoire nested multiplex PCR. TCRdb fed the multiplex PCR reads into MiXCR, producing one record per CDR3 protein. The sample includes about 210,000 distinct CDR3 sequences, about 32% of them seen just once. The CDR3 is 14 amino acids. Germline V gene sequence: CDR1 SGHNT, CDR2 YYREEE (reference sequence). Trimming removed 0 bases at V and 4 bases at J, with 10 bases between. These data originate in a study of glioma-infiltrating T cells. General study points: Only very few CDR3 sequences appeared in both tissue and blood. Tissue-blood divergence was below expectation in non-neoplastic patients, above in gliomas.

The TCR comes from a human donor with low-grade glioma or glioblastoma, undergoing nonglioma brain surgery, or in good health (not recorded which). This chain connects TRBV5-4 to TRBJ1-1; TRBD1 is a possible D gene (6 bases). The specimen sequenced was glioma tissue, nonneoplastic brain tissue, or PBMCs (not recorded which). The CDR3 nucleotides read TGTGCCAGCAGCTTGGTCCAGGGGCCCACTGAAGCTTTCTTT. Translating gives CASSLVQGPTEAFF.